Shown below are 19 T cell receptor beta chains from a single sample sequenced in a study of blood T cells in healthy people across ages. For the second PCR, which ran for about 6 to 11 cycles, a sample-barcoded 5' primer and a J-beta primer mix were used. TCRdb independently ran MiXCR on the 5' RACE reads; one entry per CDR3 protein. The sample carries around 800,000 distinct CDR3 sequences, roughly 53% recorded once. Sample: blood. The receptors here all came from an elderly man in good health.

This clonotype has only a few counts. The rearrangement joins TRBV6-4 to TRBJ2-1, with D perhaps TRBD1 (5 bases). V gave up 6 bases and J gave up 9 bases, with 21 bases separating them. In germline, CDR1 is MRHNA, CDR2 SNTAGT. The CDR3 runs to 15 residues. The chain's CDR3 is CASSRDEGALGEQFF. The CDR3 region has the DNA TGTGCCAGCAGCCGTGATGAAGGGGCGCTGGGTGAGCAGTTCTTC.

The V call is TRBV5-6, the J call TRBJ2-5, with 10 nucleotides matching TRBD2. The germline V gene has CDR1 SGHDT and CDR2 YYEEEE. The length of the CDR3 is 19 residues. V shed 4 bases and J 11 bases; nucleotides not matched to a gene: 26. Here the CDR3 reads CASSLAGLATVRVSYGQYF. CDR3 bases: TGTGCCAGCAGCCTCGCGGGACTAGCGACCGTAAGAGTCTCCTACGGGCAGTACTTC.

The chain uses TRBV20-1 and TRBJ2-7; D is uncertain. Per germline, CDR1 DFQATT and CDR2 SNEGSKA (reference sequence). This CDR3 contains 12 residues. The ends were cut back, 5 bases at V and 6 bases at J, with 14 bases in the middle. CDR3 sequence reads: CSAAPRLGEQYF. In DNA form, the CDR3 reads TGCAGTGCTGCACCAAGGTTGGGCGAGCAGTACTTC.

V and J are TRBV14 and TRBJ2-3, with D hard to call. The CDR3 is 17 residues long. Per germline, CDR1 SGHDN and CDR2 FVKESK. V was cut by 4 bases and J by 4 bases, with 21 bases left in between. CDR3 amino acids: CASSPMIRASSPDTQYF. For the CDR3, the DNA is TGTGCCAGCAGCCCAATGATTAGGGCAAGCTCGCCAGATACGCAGTATTTT.

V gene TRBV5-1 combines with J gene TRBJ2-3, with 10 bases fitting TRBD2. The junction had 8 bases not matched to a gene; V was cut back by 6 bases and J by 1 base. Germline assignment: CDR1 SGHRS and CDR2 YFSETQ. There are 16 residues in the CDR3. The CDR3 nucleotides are TGCGCCAGCATGGATAGCGGGAGGCACCGCACAGATACGCAGTATTTT. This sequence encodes CASMDSGRHRTDTQYF. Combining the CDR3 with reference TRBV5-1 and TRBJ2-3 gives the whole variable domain KAGVTQTPRYLIKTRGQQVTLSCSPISGHRSVSWYQQTPGQGLQFLFEYFSETQRNKGNFPGRFSGRQFSNSRSEMNVSTLELGDSALYLCASMDSGRHRTDTQYFGPGTRLTVL.

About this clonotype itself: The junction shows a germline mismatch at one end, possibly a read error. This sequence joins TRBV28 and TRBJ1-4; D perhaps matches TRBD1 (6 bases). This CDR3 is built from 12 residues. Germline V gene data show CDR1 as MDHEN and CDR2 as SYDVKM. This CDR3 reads CTSSSPRGEGFF. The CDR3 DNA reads TGTACCAGCAGTTCTCCTAGGGGGGAGGGGTTTTTT.

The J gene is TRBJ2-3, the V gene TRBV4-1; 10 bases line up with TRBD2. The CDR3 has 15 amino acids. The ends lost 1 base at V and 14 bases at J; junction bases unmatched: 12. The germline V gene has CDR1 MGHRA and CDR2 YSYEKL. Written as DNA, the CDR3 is TGCGCCAGCAGCCAAGGGACTAGCGGACACAGATACGCGTATTTT. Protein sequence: CASSQGTSGHRYAYF.

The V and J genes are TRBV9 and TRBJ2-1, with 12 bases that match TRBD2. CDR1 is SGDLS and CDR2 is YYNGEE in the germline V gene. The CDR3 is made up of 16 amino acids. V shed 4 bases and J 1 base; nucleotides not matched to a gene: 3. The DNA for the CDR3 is TGTGCCAGCAGCTTGACTAGCGGGGGTTCCTACAATGAGCAGTTCTTC. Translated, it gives CASSLTSGGSYNEQFF.

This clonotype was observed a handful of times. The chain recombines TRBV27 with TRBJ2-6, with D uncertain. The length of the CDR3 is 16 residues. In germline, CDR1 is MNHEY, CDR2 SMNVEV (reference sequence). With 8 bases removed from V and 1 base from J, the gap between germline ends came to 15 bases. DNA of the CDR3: TGTGCCAGCTCCGGGTTCGGGCCTTCTGGGGCCAACGTCCTGACTTTC. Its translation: CASSGFGPSGANVLTF.

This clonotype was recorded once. CDR3 coding DNA: TGTGCCAGCAGCTTAATCCGCGGGAGGATCAGTGGCAATGAGCAGTTCTTC. Encoded protein: CASSLIRGRISGNEQFF. This rearrangement joins TRBV11-2 to TRBJ2-1; 8 nucleotides match TRBD2. V shed 2 bases, J shed 6 bases, and the junction held 12 bases outside the gene matches. CDR3 length: 17 amino acids. CDR1 is SGHAT, CDR2 FQNNGV, per germline.

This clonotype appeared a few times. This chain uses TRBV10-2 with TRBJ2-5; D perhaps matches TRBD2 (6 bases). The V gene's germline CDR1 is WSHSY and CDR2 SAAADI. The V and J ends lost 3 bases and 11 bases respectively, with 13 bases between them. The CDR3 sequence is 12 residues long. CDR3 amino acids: CASSDGVREQYF. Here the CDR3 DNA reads TGCGCCAGCAGTGACGGGGTTCGGGAGCAGTACTTC.

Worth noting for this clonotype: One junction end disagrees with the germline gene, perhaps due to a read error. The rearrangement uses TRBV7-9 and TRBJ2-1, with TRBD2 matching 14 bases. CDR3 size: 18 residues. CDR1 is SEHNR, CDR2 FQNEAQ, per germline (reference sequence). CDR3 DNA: TGTACCAGCAGCTTGACACCGGGACTAGCGGGAGAGGGAAATGAGCAGTTCTTC. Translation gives CTSSLTPGLAGEGNEQFF.

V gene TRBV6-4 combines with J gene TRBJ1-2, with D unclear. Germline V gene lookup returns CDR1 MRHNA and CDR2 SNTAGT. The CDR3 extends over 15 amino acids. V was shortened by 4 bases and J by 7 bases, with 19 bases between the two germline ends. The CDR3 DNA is TGTGCCAGCAGTGCTATTCCAGACCGTGGATTTGGCTACACCTTC. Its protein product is CASSAIPDRGFGYTF.

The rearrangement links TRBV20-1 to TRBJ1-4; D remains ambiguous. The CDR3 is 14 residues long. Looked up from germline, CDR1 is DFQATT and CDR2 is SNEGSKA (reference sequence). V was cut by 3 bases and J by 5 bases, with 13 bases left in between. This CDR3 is CSASPVDPNEKLFF. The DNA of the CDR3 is TGCAGTGCTAGCCCCGTTGACCCAAATGAAAAACTGTTTTTT.

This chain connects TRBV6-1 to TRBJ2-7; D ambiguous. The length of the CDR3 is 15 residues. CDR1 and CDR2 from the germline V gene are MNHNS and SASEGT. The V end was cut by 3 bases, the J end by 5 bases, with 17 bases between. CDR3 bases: TGTGCCAGCAGTGACAGTTTCGGCCCCACGGACGAGCAGTACTTC. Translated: CASSDSFGPTDEQYF.

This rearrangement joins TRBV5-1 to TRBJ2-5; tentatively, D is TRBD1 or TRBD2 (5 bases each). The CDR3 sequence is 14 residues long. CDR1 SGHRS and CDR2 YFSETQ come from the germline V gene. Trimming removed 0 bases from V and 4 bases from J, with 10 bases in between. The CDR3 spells CASSLGGPGETQYF. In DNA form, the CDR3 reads TGCGCCAGCAGCTTGGGGGGACCGGGAGAGACCCAGTACTTC.

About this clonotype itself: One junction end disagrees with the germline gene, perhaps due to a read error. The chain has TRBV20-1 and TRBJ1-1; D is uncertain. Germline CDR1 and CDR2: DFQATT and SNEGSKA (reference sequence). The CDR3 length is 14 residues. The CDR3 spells CSARDPGTNTEPFF. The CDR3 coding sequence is TGCAGTGCTAGAGATCCGGGAACGAACACTGAACCTTTCTTT.

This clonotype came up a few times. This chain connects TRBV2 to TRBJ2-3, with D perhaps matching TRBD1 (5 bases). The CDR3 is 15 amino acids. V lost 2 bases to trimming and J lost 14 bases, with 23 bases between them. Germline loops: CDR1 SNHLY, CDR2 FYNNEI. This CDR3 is CASSEQQGWGRYAYF. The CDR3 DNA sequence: TGTGCCAGCAGTGAACAGCAGGGATGGGGCAGATACGCGTATTTT.

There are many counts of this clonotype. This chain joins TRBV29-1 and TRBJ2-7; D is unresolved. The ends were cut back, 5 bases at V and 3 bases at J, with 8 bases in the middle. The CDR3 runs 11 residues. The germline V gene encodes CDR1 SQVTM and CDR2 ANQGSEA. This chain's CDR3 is CSVRDDYEQYF. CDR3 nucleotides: TGCAGCGTTCGTGACGACTACGAGCAGTACTTC.